The T cell receptor beta chain described here comes from a study of control samples from healthy donors and cancer patients. Some clones are missing from TCRdb's copy, which holds only in-frame ones; the method was immunoSEQ multiplex PCR. The sample contains more than 100,000 clones, approximately 90% of which appear only once. This clone has only one observation. The CDR3 loop spans 15 amino acids. Trimming cost V 0 bases and J 4 bases; bases outside gene matches: 2. CDR1 and CDR2 from the germline V gene are ENHRY and SYGVKD. The rearrangement joins TRBV10-3 to TRBJ1-4; 7 bases match TRBD1. This receptor was identified in a man aged 18-30 years in good health. The sequenced sample was blood. The DNA for the CDR3 is TGTGCCATCAGTGAGTCTCGGGACAGTAATGAAAAACTGTTTTTT. This codes for CAISESRDSNEKLFF.